These 26 T cell receptor beta chains were sequenced from one sample in a study of T cell responses to AZD1222 COVID-19 vaccine. The table came from immunoSEQ multiplex PCR; TCRdb's copy has only in-frame clones and leaves some out. This table holds 150,000 to 180,000 clones, 86% found once. The material sequenced was peripheral blood, taken on day 0 of MenACWY control vaccination. The receptors were gathered from an adult in good health.

CDR3 coding DNA: TGTGCCAGCTCACCAGCGACAGGGACTGGAAACACCATATATTTT. Protein: CASSPATGTGNTIYF. This chain uses TRBV18 with TRBJ1-3; TRBD1 agrees at 7 bases. Trimming at V came to 2 bases and at J to 2 bases, leaving 3 bases not matched to a gene. This CDR3 region has 15 residues. Germline V lookup: CDR1 KGHSH, CDR2 LQKENI.

This clone showed up just a few times. V gene TRBV11-2 combines with J gene TRBJ1-2; TRBD1 aligns across 8 bases. Germline-derived CDR1 and CDR2 are SGHAT and FQNNGV. V shed 1 base, J shed 2 bases, and the junction held 3 bases outside the gene matches. The CDR3 covers 15 residues. The CDR3 DNA is TGTGCCAGCAGCTTAGGGACAGGGATGAACTATGGCTACACCTTC. Translated: CASSLGTGMNYGYTF.

The rearrangement joins TRBV6-4 to TRBJ1-2; no firm D call. CDR1 MRHNA and CDR2 SNTAGT come from the germline V gene. Between the trimmed V and J ends, which lost 2 bases and 2 bases, there was a span of 9 bases. This CDR3 spans 14 amino acids. Written as DNA, the CDR3 is TGTGCCAGCAGTGACCCCCCGGGGAACTATGGCTACACCTTC. It is translated as CASSDPPGNYGYTF.

This clone was seen a single time. The rearrangement links TRBV6-4 to TRBJ2-7; D is unresolved. This CDR3 contains 12 residues. V lost 5 bases and J lost 3, with 8 bases in between. CDR1 and CDR2 (germline): MRHNA, SNTAGT. As DNA, the CDR3 is TGTGCCAGCAGTTTCCGGATCTACGAGCAGTACGTC. It codes for CASSFRIYEQYV.

This chain connects TRBV28 to TRBJ2-7; D ambiguous. From germline, CDR1 is MDHEN and CDR2 SYDVKM. V was cut by 5 bases and J by 3 bases, with 5 bases left in between. The CDR3 contains 11 residues. DNA of the CDR3: TGTGCCAGCAGTAGATACTACGAGCAGTACGTC. It encodes CASSRYYEQYV.

This clone has only one observation. The chain carries TRBV6-5 and TRBJ2-2, with unresolved D. Germline CDR1 MNHEY, CDR2 SVGAGI. The V and J ends lost 7 bases and 5 bases respectively, with 11 bases between them. The length of the CDR3 is 13 residues. As DNA, the CDR3 is TGTGCCAGCACCCCGCGGAGAACCGGGGAGCTGTTTTTT. Translating gives CASTPRRTGELFF.

CDR3 coding DNA: TGTGCCAGCTCAGGGGGGAGACTCAAATCCTACGAGCAGTACTTC. Its protein is CASSGGRLKSYEQYF. The V call is TRBV18, the J call TRBJ2-7, with D possibly TRBD2 on 6 matching bases. Germline V gene data show CDR1 as KGHSH and CDR2 as LQKENI. This CDR3 has 15 amino acids. The ends were cut back, 5 bases at V and 1 base at J, with 15 bases in the middle.

The chain employs TRBV29-1 and TRBJ1-4; 9 positions match TRBD1. Per germline, CDR1 SQVTM and CDR2 ANQGSEA. The CDR3 is made up of 15 amino acids. With V trimmed by 7 bases and J by 8 bases, 14 bases remained unmatched. For the CDR3, the DNA is TGCAGCGCACTACCAGGGGGACAGGGAAGGGAAAAACTGTTTTTT. Translation gives CSALPGGQGREKLFF.

In DNA form, the CDR3 reads TGTGCCAGCAGCTTTAGCCGAATCGATATTATGAACACTGAAGCTTTCTTT. Translating gives CASSFSRIDIMNTEAFF. This chain joins TRBV11-2 and TRBJ1-1; no definite D call. V shed 3 bases and J shed 0 bases, with 17 bases lying between them. Germline CDR1 SGHAT, CDR2 FQNNGV. The CDR3 extends over 17 amino acids.

The chain links TRBV29-1 to TRBJ2-7; tentatively, D is TRBD2 (6 bases). V lost 4 bases, J lost 5 bases, and 12 bases lay in between. This CDR3 is 12 amino acids long. Per the germline V gene, CDR1 is SQVTM and CDR2 is ANQGSEA. The CDR3 nucleotides are TGCAGCGTTGCTGTGACTAGGGACGAGCAGTACTTC. Translating gives CSVAVTRDEQYF.

The genes are TRBV9 and TRBJ2-7; no clear D. Germline V gives CDR1 SGDLS, CDR2 YYNGEE. Trimming removed 0 bases at V and 2 bases at J, with 12 bases between. The CDR3 spans 15 residues. CDR3: CASSVATTDPYEQYF. CDR3 in DNA: TGTGCCAGCAGCGTAGCCACAACGGACCCCTACGAGCAGTACTTC.

The chain uses TRBV6-5 and TRBJ2-2; the D gene is possibly TRBD1 (6 bases). V was clipped by 8 bases and J by 4 bases, with 17 bases between them. The CDR3 consists of 15 residues. The V gene's germline CDR1 is MNHEY and CDR2 SVGAGI. The CDR3 DNA reads TGTGCCAGCTCACCCCCAGGGGTAGGCACCGGGGAGCTGTTTTTT. This sequence encodes CASSPPGVGTGELFF.

This rearrangement joins TRBV28 to TRBJ1-6; 8 bases are shared with TRBD1. The CDR3 extends over 13 amino acids. J was trimmed by 6 bases and V by 8 bases; bases with no gene match: 3. Germline CDR1 MDHEN, CDR2 SYDVKM. CDR3 amino acids: CASRGTGNSPLHF. DNA for the CDR3: TGTGCCAGCCGAGGGACAGGTAATTCACCCCTCCACTTT.

The chain couples TRBV18 to TRBJ1-1, with D unresolved. Germline-derived CDR1 and CDR2 are KGHSH and LQKENI. Between the trimmed V and J ends, which lost 0 bases and 4 bases, there was a span of 6 bases. The CDR3 extends over 13 amino acids. The CDR3 sequence is CASSPPQSTEAFF. The CDR3 DNA is TGTGCCAGCTCACCACCACAGAGCACTGAAGCTTTCTTT.

This clone was found once. This rearrangement joins TRBV4-2 to TRBJ1-5, with D unresolved. V was trimmed by 0 bases and J by 0 bases, leaving 3 bases between them. The CDR3 sequence is 14 residues long. CDR1 LGHNA and CDR2 YNFKEQ come from the germline V gene. The CDR3 DNA sequence: TGTGCCAGCAGCCAAGAGGATAGCAATCAGCCCCAGCATTTT. Translation gives CASSQEDSNQPQHF.

The chain is built from TRBV19 and TRBJ1-1; possibly TRBD1 for D (5 bases). Germline V lookup: CDR1 LNHDA, CDR2 SQIVND (reference sequence). The V end lost 7 bases, the J end lost 7 bases, and 10 bases lay between the germline ends. This CDR3 has 11 amino acids. CDR3 nucleotide sequence: TGTGCCAGTAAAGGGGTTGGTGAAGCTTTCTTT. It yields the protein CASKGVGEAFF.

V gene TRBV4-2 combines with J gene TRBJ2-7, with D maybe TRBD2 (5 bases). This CDR3 is built from 13 residues. V lost 3 bases, J lost 5 bases, and 11 bases lay in between. The V gene's germline CDR1 is LGHNA and CDR2 YNFKEQ. The CDR3 spells CASSHTDGNEQYF. DNA for the CDR3: TGTGCCAGCAGCCATACGGACGGGAACGAGCAGTACTTC.

The V gene is TRBV5-1, the J gene TRBJ1-1; D may be TRBD1 (6 bases). Germline-derived CDR1 and CDR2 are SGHRS and YFSETQ. The CDR3 contains 16 residues. Trimming pared 0 bases from V and 1 base from J, leaving 13 bases between. The CDR3 sequence is CASSLEGGRGNTEAFF. For the CDR3, the DNA is TGCGCCAGCAGCTTGGAAGGGGGTCGGGGGAACACTGAAGCTTTCTTT.

This chain connects TRBV5-1 to TRBJ2-5; 7 nucleotides line up with TRBD2. The CDR3 spans 15 residues. The germline CDR1 and CDR2 sequences are SGHRS and YFSETQ. J was trimmed by 1 base and V by 4 bases; bases with no gene match: 7. The chain's CDR3 is CASSAGAQLQETQYF. CDR3 in DNA: TGCGCCAGCAGCGCGGGAGCACAGCTCCAAGAGACCCAGTACTTC.

The chain recombines TRBV28 with TRBJ2-7; no clear D. V was pared by 2 bases and J by 1 base, with 6 bases between. CDR3 length: 13 amino acids. CDR1 and CDR2 from the germline V gene are MDHEN and SYDVKM. This chain's CDR3 is CASSLPGSYEQYV. For the CDR3, the DNA is TGTGCCAGCAGTTTACCCGGTTCCTACGAGCAGTACGTC.

The genes are TRBV11-2 and TRBJ1-1; D not resolved. V was cut by 7 bases and J by 1 base, with 13 bases left in between. The CDR3 loop spans 14 amino acids. The germline V gene has CDR1 SGHAT and CDR2 FQNNGV. CDR3 in amino acids: CASTPGRGNTEAFF. In DNA, the CDR3 is TGTGCCAGCACCCCCGGGCGGGGGAACACTGAAGCTTTCTTT.

The table lists this clone with a few counts. V is TRBV6-5 and J is TRBJ1-5; 9 positions agree with TRBD1. Germline V gene sequence: CDR1 MNHEY, CDR2 SVGAGI. The CDR3 has 15 residues. Trimming removed 5 bases from V and 3 bases from J; junction bases left unmatched: 5. In DNA form, the CDR3 reads TGTGCCAGCAGTAAGACAGGGGGTTACAATCAGCCCCAGCATTTT. Translating gives CASSKTGGYNQPQHF.

This chain links TRBV5-5 with TRBJ2-2; no definite D call. Germline lookup yields CDR1 SGHKS and CDR2 YYEKEE (reference sequence). V was shortened by 2 bases and J by 3 bases, with 8 bases between the two germline ends. There are 14 residues in the CDR3. The CDR3 sequence: CASSFGPHTGELFF. The CDR3 nucleotides are TGTGCCAGCAGCTTCGGGCCACACACCGGGGAGCTGTTTTTT.

This clone was seen a single time. V and J are TRBV20-1 and TRBJ2-6; D is ambiguous. Trimming cost V 3 bases and J 8 bases, with 14 bases left between them. Germline-derived CDR1 and CDR2 are DFQATT and SNEGSKA (reference sequence). The CDR3 extends over 14 amino acids. CDR3 loop: CSASLGLGPNVLTF. CDR3 DNA: TGCAGTGCTAGTCTTGGGCTCGGACCCAACGTCCTGACTTTC.

V usage is TRBV29-1 and J usage is TRBJ1-3; weak D call: TRBD1 (5 bases). Germline CDR1 reads SQVTM; CDR2 reads ANQGSEA. CDR3 length: 16 amino acids. The V gene lost 6 bases and the J gene lost 2 bases, with 20 bases spanning the gap. In DNA form, the CDR3 reads TGCAGCGTCATCTCAGGGCAGGATCTTACTGGAAACACCATATATTTT. This codes for CSVISGQDLTGNTIYF.

The J gene is TRBJ1-2, the V gene TRBV28, with 9 bases fitting TRBD1. Per germline, CDR1 MDHEN and CDR2 SYDVKM. The CDR3 contains 14 residues. Trimming took 6 bases from V and 4 from J; bases not matched to a gene: 6. The CDR3 loop reads CASSPTGGTYGYTF. CDR3 sequence (DNA): TGTGCCAGCAGCCCTACAGGGGGCACCTATGGCTACACCTTC.